The clone carrying this TCR beta chain has at least ten counts. Its antigen is unknown. This record comes from a study of regulatory T cells in long-lasting Graves disease. Study context: New Graves' disease cases had less than 3 months of antithyroid drugs.

Building of the TCR beta libraries involved iRepertoire HTBI primers and Arm-PCR of CDR3 regions. TCRdb reprocessed the multiplex PCR reads with MiXCR, giving one entry per CDR3 protein. The table lists roughly 420,000 distinct CDR3 sequences, about 16% of them singletons. Stated time point: newly diagnosed GD, antithyroid drugs for less than 3 months. From PBMCs, RNA was extracted and then used to make the TCR library. Study-wide results and limits: Lower TCR diversity was seen in persistent Graves' patients than in newly diagnosed ones.

CDR1 and CDR2 (germline): SNHLY, FYNNEI. The CDR3 loop spans 12 amino acids. Between the trimmed V and J ends, which lost 7 bases and 1 base, there was a span of 7 bases. Separately, the same data were catalogued under a study of T cells in Graves' hyperthyroidism and ophthalmopathy.

The sample consisted of peripheral blood mononuclear cells (PBMCs), taken at new diagnosis, from a patient treated with antithyroid drugs. The sequence was obtained from a woman between 25 and 40 years old with Graves disease. V usage is TRBV2 and J usage is TRBJ1-2; D ambiguous. The CDR3 bases are TGTGCCAGCACTATCCATAACTATGGCTACACCTTC. Amino acid sequence: CASTIHNYGYTF.